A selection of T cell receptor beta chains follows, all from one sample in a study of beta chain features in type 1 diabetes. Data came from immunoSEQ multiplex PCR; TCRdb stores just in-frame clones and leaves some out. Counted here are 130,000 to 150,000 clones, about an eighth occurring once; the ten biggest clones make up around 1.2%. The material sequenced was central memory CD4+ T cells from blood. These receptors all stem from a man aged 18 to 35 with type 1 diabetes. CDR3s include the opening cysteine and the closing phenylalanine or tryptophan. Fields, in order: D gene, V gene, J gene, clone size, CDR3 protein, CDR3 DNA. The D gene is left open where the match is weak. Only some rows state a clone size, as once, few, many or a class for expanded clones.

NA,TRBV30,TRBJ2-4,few,CAWGGSPGNIQYF,TGTGCCTGGGGGGGGTCCCCCGGAAACATTCAGTACTTC
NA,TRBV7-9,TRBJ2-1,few,CASSPYQGNEQFF,TGTGCCAGCAGCCCCTATCAGGGCAATGAGCAGTTCTTC
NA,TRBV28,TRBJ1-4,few,CASSPGHATNEKLFF,TGTGCCAGCAGTCCGGGACACGCAACTAATGAAAAACTGTTTTTT
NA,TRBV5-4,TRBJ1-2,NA,CASSFGQGNGYTF,TGTGCCAGCAGCTTTGGGCAGGGGAATGGCTACACCTTC
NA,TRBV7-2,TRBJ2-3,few,CASSLGEHTDTQYF,TGTGCCAGCAGCTTAGGGGAGCACACAGATACGCAGTATTTT
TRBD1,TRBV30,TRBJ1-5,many,CAWRRQGGGNQPQHF,TGTGCCTGGAGACGACAGGGCGGCGGCAATCAGCCCCAGCATTTT
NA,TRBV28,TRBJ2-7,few,CASLGPDRSYEQYF,TGTGCCAGCTTGGGCCCGGACAGATCCTACGAGCAGTACTTC
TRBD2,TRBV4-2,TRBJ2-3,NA,CASSQEGGNTDTQYF,TGTGCCAGCAGCCAAGAGGGAGGGAACACAGATACGCAGTATTTT
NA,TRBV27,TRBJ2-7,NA,CASGRPTPYEQYF,TGTGCCAGTGGCAGACCGACCCCCTACGAGCAGTACTTC
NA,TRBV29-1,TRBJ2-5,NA,CSVTGGQETQYF,TGCAGCGTTACTGGGGGGCAAGAGACCCAGTACTTC
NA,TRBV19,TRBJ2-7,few,CASSETATYEQYF,TGTGCCAGTAGTGAAACAGCCACCTACGAGCAGTACTTC
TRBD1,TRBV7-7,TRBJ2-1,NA,CASSLAGTGDNEQFF,TGTGCTAGCAGCTTAGCCGGGACAGGGGACAATGAGCAGTTCTTC
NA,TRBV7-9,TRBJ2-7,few,CASSLADGYEQYF,TGTGCCAGCAGCTTAGCAGATGGTTACGAGCAGTACTTC
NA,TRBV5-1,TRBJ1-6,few,CASSGTIGDSPLHF,TGCGCCAGCAGCGGAACCATAGGGGATTCACCCCTCCACTTT
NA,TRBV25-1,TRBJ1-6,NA,CASRLHQGNNSPLHF,TGTGCCAGCAGACTGCATCAGGGCAATAATTCACCCCTCCACTTT
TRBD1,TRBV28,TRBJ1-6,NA,CASSSGTDDSPLHF,TGTGCCAGCAGTTCCGGGACAGACGATTCACCCCTCCACTTT
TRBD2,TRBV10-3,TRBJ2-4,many,CAISDSGAKGIQYF,TGTGCCATCAGTGATAGCGGGGCCAAAGGCATTCAGTACTTC
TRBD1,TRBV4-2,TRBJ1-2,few,CASSPGTGQLANYGYTF,TGTGCCAGCAGCCCGGGGACAGGCCAGTTAGCTAACTATGGCTACACCTTC
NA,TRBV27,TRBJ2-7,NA,CASRIGTKSSYEQYF,TGTGCCAGCAGGATCGGGACGAAGAGCTCCTACGAGCAGTACTTC